This passage covers 20 T cell receptor beta chains from one sample sequenced in a study of regulatory T cells in long-lasting Graves disease. Time point noted: newly diagnosed GD, antithyroid drugs for less than 3 months. Preparation of the TCR library used RNA extracted from PBMCs. Sequencing libraries for TCR beta were prepared with iRepertoire HTBI primers and Arm-PCR of CDR3 regions. TCRdb itself ran the multiplex PCR reads through MiXCR, one entry per CDR3 protein. The sample includes 250,000 or so distinct CDR3 sequences, around 20% of them seen just once. Sample: peripheral blood mononuclear cells (PBMCs), taken at new diagnosis, from a patient treated with antithyroid drugs. The receptors were sampled from a female donor with Graves disease.

This clonotype appeared a few times. The V gene is TRBV10-3, the J gene TRBJ1-1; D remains unclear. The CDR3 length is 15 residues. The V gene's germline CDR1 is ENHRY and CDR2 SYGVKD. With 3 bases removed from V and 5 bases from J, the gap between germline ends came to 16 bases. CDR3 in amino acids: CAISDLTGVATEAFF. The CDR3 DNA follows: TGTGCCATCAGTGATTTAACGGGTGTCGCGACTGAAGCTTTCTTT.

This clonotype was counted many times. The J gene is TRBJ2-1, the V gene TRBV9, with D possibly being TRBD2 (5 bases). This CDR3 is 14 amino acids long. The germline CDR1 and CDR2 sequences are SGDLS and YYNGEE. V was clipped by 0 bases and J by 7 bases, with 11 bases between them. CDR3 region: CASSVGAGVNEQFF. The CDR3 coding sequence is TGTGCCAGCAGCGTAGGGGCCGGGGTTAATGAGCAGTTCTTC. Looking up the rest from reference TRBV9 and TRBJ2-1 gives the full variable domain: DSGVTQTPKHLITATGQRVTLRCSPRSGDLSVYWYQQSLDQGLQFLIQYYNGEERAKGNILERFSAQQFPDLHSELNLSSLELGDSALYFCASSVGAGVNEQFFGPGTRLTVL.

To note about this clonotype: A much more abundant neighbour one base away suggests this may be a read error. The CDR3 spells CASSWNWANTEAFF. The CDR3 DNA is TGTGCCAGCAGCTGGAACTGGGCGAACACTGAAGCTTTCTTT. The chain employs TRBV7-9 and TRBJ1-1, with D unclear. The V gene's germline CDR1 is SEHNR and CDR2 FQNEAQ (reference sequence). Trimming shortened V by 4 bases and J by 1 base, and 10 bases separated the two germline ends. The CDR3 has 14 residues.

This clonotype was counted only a few times. This may be a read error, as it is one base from a much larger clone. The chain employs TRBV18 and TRBJ1-1; no definite D call. Trimming shortened V by 5 bases and J by 12 bases, and 19 bases separated the two germline ends. Looked up from germline, CDR1 is KGHSH and CDR2 is LQKENI. CDR3 length: 13 residues. The CDR3 DNA follows: TGTGCCAGCTCATCAGCACAGCGGGCGCCGACTTTCTTT. It specifies CASSSAQRAPTFF.

This clonotype was seen repeatedly, ten times or more. J is TRBJ2-1 and V is TRBV20-1; 8 bases map to TRBD1. Per germline, CDR1 DFQATT and CDR2 SNEGSKA (reference sequence). With V trimmed by 5 bases and J by 4 bases, 7 bases remained unmatched. CDR3 size: 14 residues. The CDR3 nucleotides read TGCAGTGCTCCCGACAGGGGTTCTTACAATGAGCAGTTCTTC. Translation gives CSAPDRGSYNEQFF.

The table lists this clonotype with many counts. V and J are TRBV30 and TRBJ1-1; 7 positions agree with TRBD1. The CDR3 sequence is 14 residues long. Germline V gene data show CDR1 as GTSNPN and CDR2 as SVGIG (reference sequence). V shed 4 bases, J shed 4 bases, and the junction held 9 bases outside the gene matches. Written as DNA, the CDR3 is TGTGCCTGGAATATAGGACAGGCCGGCACTGAAGCTTTCTTT. It is translated as CAWNIGQAGTEAFF.

The sample holds many counts of this clonotype. CDR3 coding DNA: TGTGCCAGCAGCTCAGGGGATTTGGTGAACACTGAAGCTTTCTTT. Its protein product is CASSSGDLVNTEAFF. The chain has TRBV5-6 and TRBJ1-1, with D perhaps TRBD1 (6 bases). V lost 3 bases to trimming and J lost 0 bases, with 12 bases between them. Germline assignment: CDR1 SGHDT and CDR2 YYEEEE. The length of the CDR3 is 15 residues.

This clonotype was seen more than once but under ten times. The V and J genes are TRBV15 and TRBJ1-1; no definite D call. CDR3 length equals 10 residues. Germline V gene lookup returns CDR1 LNHNV and CDR2 YYDKDF (reference sequence). V was trimmed by 0 bases and J by 12 bases, leaving 5 bases between them. Here the CDR3 reads CATSRDRPFF. The CDR3 region has the DNA TGTGCCACCAGCAGAGATCGGCCTTTCTTT.

This clonotype came up many times. The V and J genes are TRBV9 and TRBJ2-3; weak D call: TRBD1 (6 bases). There are 14 residues in the CDR3. Trimming pared 2 bases from V and 5 bases from J, leaving 12 bases between. Germline V gene data show CDR1 as SGDLS and CDR2 as YYNGEE. This CDR3 is CASSVGATIDTQYF. CDR3 bases: TGTGCCAGCAGCGTGGGGGCGACAATAGATACGCAGTATTTT.

This clonotype was seen a few times. Here the CDR3 reads CASSLPMARGDTQYF. CDR3 bases: TGTGCCAGCAGCCTCCCGATGGCTCGAGGAGATACGCAGTATTTT. The genes are TRBV14 and TRBJ2-3; unclear D gene. Germline CDR1 and CDR2: SGHDN and FVKESK. CDR3 size: 15 residues. The V gene lost 4 bases and the J gene lost 5 bases, with 16 bases spanning the gap.

This clonotype has a count of ten or more. The chain couples TRBV5-1 to TRBJ2-3, with TRBD2 as a possible D gene (5 bases). The CDR3 covers 15 residues. CDR1 and CDR2 (germline): SGHRS, YFSETQ. With 4 bases removed from V and 5 bases from J, the gap between germline ends came to 17 bases. CDR3 in amino acids: CASSTLHRSGDTQYF. The DNA of the CDR3 is TGCGCCAGCAGCACCCTACACCGAAGCGGAGATACGCAGTATTTT.

In its sample, this clonotype was seen many times. The chain carries TRBV20-1 and TRBJ2-7; D not resolved. Germline V CDR1 and CDR2: DFQATT, SNEGSKA (reference sequence). V was shortened by 0 bases and J by 6 bases, with 9 bases between the two germline ends. This CDR3 has 12 amino acids. CDR3 DNA: TGCAGTGCTAGAGATAACACTCCCGAGCAGTACTTC. It is translated as CSARDNTPEQYF.

This clonotype was detected many times. The genes are TRBV7-2 and TRBJ1-4, with D unclear. V lost 1 base and J lost 8, with 14 bases in between. The CDR3 sequence is 15 residues long. Germline CDR1 reads SGHTA; CDR2 reads FQGNSA. The CDR3 sequence is CASSLGAGRNEKLFF. The CDR3 nucleotides are TGTGCCAGCAGCTTAGGTGCGGGTCGGAACGAAAAACTGTTTTTT.

This clonotype has ten or more counts. The V and J genes are TRBV6-2 or TRBV6-3 and TRBJ1-5, with TRBD1 identical over 9 bases. The CDR3 contains 11 residues. V dropped 10 bases and J dropped 7; count of bases not matched to a gene: 2. In germline, CDR1 is MNHEY, CDR2 SVGEGT. CDR3 sequence reads: CATGQGQPQHF. CDR3 sequence (DNA): TGTGCCACGGGACAGGGACAGCCCCAGCATTTT.

The table lists this clonotype with many counts. V and J are TRBV29-1 and TRBJ1-4, with D maybe TRBD1 (5 bases). Germline V CDR1 and CDR2: SQVTM, ANQGSEA. The CDR3 covers 13 residues. The V and J ends lost 2 bases and 4 bases respectively, with 8 bases between them. The CDR3 region has the DNA TGCAGCGTTGAATCAGGGAATAATGAAAAACTGTTTTTT. The encoded protein is CSVESGNNEKLFF.

This clonotype came up a few times. The genes are TRBV6-2 or TRBV6-3 and TRBJ1-4; weak D call: TRBD1 (5 bases). The V gene's germline CDR1 is MNHEY and CDR2 SVGEGT. This CDR3 has 14 amino acids. Trimming took 5 bases from V and 8 from J, leaving 15 bases between them. The DNA of the CDR3 is TGTGCCAGCAGTACCCGGGGCCGACGGGAAAAACTGTTTTTT. Its protein product is CASSTRGRREKLFF.

In its sample, this clonotype was seen many times. The chain joins TRBV27 to TRBJ2-1, with D unclear. The V and J ends lost 4 bases and 6 bases respectively, with 16 bases between them. This CDR3 comprises 15 residues. Germline V gene data show CDR1 as MNHEY and CDR2 as SMNVEV (reference sequence). The CDR3: CASSSYYDLSNEQFF. CDR3 DNA: TGTGCCAGCAGTTCATACTACGACCTCAGCAATGAGCAGTTCTTC.

This clonotype was picked up a small number of times. The chain uses TRBV4-3 and TRBJ2-3, with D uncertain. Germline V gene data show CDR1 as LGHNA and CDR2 as YSLEER. The ends were cut back, 4 bases at V and 0 bases at J, with 11 bases in the middle. The CDR3 runs 15 residues. The CDR3: CASSPLGHSTDTQYF. CDR3 nucleotides: TGCGCCAGCAGCCCCCTCGGCCACAGCACAGATACGCAGTATTTT.

There are many counts of this clonotype. The chain employs TRBV28 and TRBJ1-2; D is possibly TRBD1 (6 bases). CDR1 and CDR2 (germline): MDHEN, SYDVKM. Trimming removed 11 bases at V and 0 bases at J, with 22 bases between. This CDR3 has 16 amino acids. CDR3 sequence (DNA): TGTGCCGGCACTATTTCAACAGGGATGACTAACTATGGCTACACCTTC. Translating gives CAGTISTGMTNYGYTF.

The chain carries TRBV7-2 and TRBJ1-1; D is perhaps TRBD1 (5 bases). The CDR3 is made up of 15 amino acids. The germline CDR1 and CDR2 sequences are SGHTA and FQGNSA. V dropped 2 bases and J dropped 5 bases, with 15 bases sitting between them. The CDR3 here is CASSLPRGFRTEAFF. For the CDR3, the DNA is TGTGCCAGCAGCTTACCTCGGGGGTTTCGGACTGAAGCTTTCTTT.